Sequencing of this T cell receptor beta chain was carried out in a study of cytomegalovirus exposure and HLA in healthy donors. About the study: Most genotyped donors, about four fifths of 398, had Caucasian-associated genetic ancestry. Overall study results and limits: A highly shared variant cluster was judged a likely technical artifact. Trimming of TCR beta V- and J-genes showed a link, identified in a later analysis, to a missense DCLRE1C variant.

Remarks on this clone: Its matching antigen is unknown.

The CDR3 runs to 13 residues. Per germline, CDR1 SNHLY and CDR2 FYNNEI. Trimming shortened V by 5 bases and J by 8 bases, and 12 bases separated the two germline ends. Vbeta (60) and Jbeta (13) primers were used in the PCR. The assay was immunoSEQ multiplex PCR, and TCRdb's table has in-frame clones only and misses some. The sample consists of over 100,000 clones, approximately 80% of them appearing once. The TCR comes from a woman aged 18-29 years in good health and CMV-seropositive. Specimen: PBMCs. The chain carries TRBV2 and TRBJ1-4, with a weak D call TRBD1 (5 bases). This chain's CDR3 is CASSSTGGEKLFF. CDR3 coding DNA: TGTGCCAGCAGTTCCACAGGCGGCGAAAAACTGTTTTTT.